The 15 T cell receptor beta chains given below trace back to one sample, sequenced in a study of blood T cell repertoires in COVID-19. The table came from immunoSEQ multiplex PCR; TCRdb's copy has only in-frame clones and leaves some out. The sample holds about 270,000 clones, about 89% seen once. The material sequenced was peripheral blood. The receptor source for this set is a man aged 40-49 years with active or convalescent COVID-19.

V gene TRBV25-1 combines with J gene TRBJ2-6, with 10 bases that match TRBD1. V lost 5 bases, J lost 0 bases, and 7 bases stayed unmatched. The CDR3 loop spans 18 amino acids. Germline V CDR1 and CDR2: MGHDK, SYGVNS. CDR3 sequence (DNA): TGTGCCAGCAGTCCTCGGACAGGGGGGTCCTCTGGGGCCAACGTCCTGACTTTC. Translated, it gives CASSPRTGGSSGANVLTF.

V usage is TRBV2 and J usage is TRBJ1-4, with 10 nucleotides matching TRBD1. The J segment lost 7 bases and the V segment lost 5 bases, leaving 4 bases of the junction unmatched. The germline V gene encodes CDR1 SNHLY and CDR2 FYNNEI. The CDR3 length is 14 residues. The CDR3 sequence: CASSLGQGGEKLFF. The CDR3 nucleotides read TGTGCCAGCAGTCTCGGACAGGGGGGTGAAAAACTGTTTTTT.

The gene calls are TRBV5-1 and TRBJ2-2; D perhaps matches TRBD2 (6 bases). Germline lookup yields CDR1 SGHRS and CDR2 YFSETQ. Trimming removed 3 bases at V and 3 bases at J, with 6 bases between. The CDR3 runs to 13 residues. CDR3 protein: CASSWGDTGELFF. The CDR3 coding sequence is TGCGCCAGCAGCTGGGGGGACACCGGGGAGCTGTTTTTT.

A few counts support this clone. The chain recombines TRBV6-1 with TRBJ1-2; D perhaps matches TRBD1 (5 bases). Germline V gene sequence: CDR1 MNHNS, CDR2 SASEGT. The germline V and J ends were trimmed by 3 bases and 7 bases, with 18 bases remaining between them. The CDR3 length is 15 residues. Here the CDR3 reads CASSDTASGTSGYTF. CDR3 coding DNA: TGTGCCAGCAGTGATACCGCGTCTGGGACTAGTGGCTACACCTTC.

This clone was counted between two and nine times. The chain carries TRBV5-1 and TRBJ2-1; 8 bases match TRBD1. The CDR3 loop spans 18 amino acids. J lost 6 bases, V lost 0 bases, and 14 bases had no gene match. Germline V gene data show CDR1 as SGHRS and CDR2 as YFSETQ. CDR3 sequence (DNA): TGCGCCAGCAGCTTGGAAGGTATTGGCAGGGGGCTACGCAATGAGCAGTTCTTC. Encoded protein: CASSLEGIGRGLRNEQFF.

This clone was counted only a few times. This chain connects TRBV2 to TRBJ1-6; maybe TRBD1 (6 bases). The V gene's germline CDR1 is SNHLY and CDR2 FYNNEI. This CDR3 spans 13 amino acids. Deletions cut 6 bases from V and 10 bases from J, with 13 bases between. The CDR3 here is CASRGAGDSPLHF. CDR3 nucleotides: TGTGCCAGCAGGGGGGCCGGGGACTCACCCCTCCACTTT.

The V and J genes are TRBV19 and TRBJ1-5, with 7 positions matching TRBD1. Per the germline V gene, CDR1 is LNHDA and CDR2 is SQIVND (reference sequence). This CDR3 has 15 amino acids. The V gene end was trimmed by 3 bases and the J gene end by 6 bases; junction bases not matched to a gene: 8. The CDR3 nucleotides are TGTGCCAGTAGTATCGGCGCGCAGGGGGGTCAGCCCCAGCATTTT. Protein sequence: CASSIGAQGGQPQHF.

This chain uses TRBV2 with TRBJ2-3, with D unresolved. V was pared by 1 base and J by 6 bases, with 11 bases between. CDR3 length: 14 residues. Per the germline V gene, CDR1 is SNHLY and CDR2 is FYNNEI. CDR3 sequence: CASSEGPGVDTQYF. CDR3 bases: TGTGCCAGCAGTGAAGGGCCGGGTGTGGATACGCAGTATTTT.

The CDR3 DNA reads as TGTGCCAGCACCATTGCGGGGAGCACAGATACGCAGTATTTT. It is translated as CASTIAGSTDTQYF. The V and J genes are TRBV28 and TRBJ2-3; D is perhaps TRBD2 (6 bases). There are 14 residues in the CDR3. V lost 7 bases and J 0 bases, leaving 11 bases between the germline ends. The germline V gene has CDR1 MDHEN and CDR2 SYDVKM.

The chain couples TRBV28 to TRBJ2-7; 7 bases line up with TRBD2. Germline lookup yields CDR1 MDHEN and CDR2 SYDVKM. The CDR3 runs to 12 residues. The V segment lost 10 bases and the J segment 0 bases; nucleotides outside the gene matches: 3. In DNA form, the CDR3 reads TGTGCCATCGGGAGGAGCTCCTACGAGCAGTACTTC. As protein: CAIGRSSYEQYF.

The V call is TRBV7-9, the J call TRBJ2-1; D is possibly TRBD2 (6 bases). Germline V gene data show CDR1 as SEHNR and CDR2 as FQNEAQ (reference sequence). V gave up 5 bases and J gave up 3 bases, with 14 bases separating them. The CDR3 consists of 15 residues. CDR3 amino acids: CASSPRGSGYNEQFF. The CDR3 DNA follows: TGTGCCAGCAGCCCCCGGGGTAGCGGCTACAATGAGCAGTTCTTC.

The CDR3 DNA reads as TGTGCCAGCAGCCCAAAGGAACTAGCGGGGGTTGGCAATGAGCAGTTCTTC. Translated, it gives CASSPKELAGVGNEQFF. The V call is TRBV5-4, the J call TRBJ2-1, with 11 bases fitting TRBD2. The CDR3 runs 17 residues. Per germline, CDR1 SGHNT and CDR2 YYREEE (reference sequence). V lost 4 bases, J lost 6 bases, and 12 bases stayed unmatched.

The V gene is TRBV7-9, the J gene TRBJ1-6, with D unresolved. The germline gives CDR1 SEHNR, CDR2 FQNEAQ (reference sequence). Trimming took off 5 bases at V and 8 bases at J, with 10 bases between the two ends. The CDR3 length is 13 residues. The CDR3 sequence: CASSPISDSPLHF. In DNA form, the CDR3 reads TGTGCCAGCAGCCCCATCAGCGATTCACCCCTCCACTTT.

The chain combines TRBV5-1 with TRBJ2-7, with 7 nucleotides matching TRBD1. Germline V lookup: CDR1 SGHRS, CDR2 YFSETQ. CDR3 length: 15 residues. With 1 base clipped from V and 5 bases from J, the junction kept 9 bases outside the gene matches. The CDR3 region is CASSLSGQANHEQYF. As DNA, the CDR3 is TGCGCCAGCAGCTTGTCAGGACAGGCTAACCACGAGCAGTACTTC.

The chain employs TRBV2 and TRBJ1-4; possibly TRBD1 for D (5 bases). Germline loops: CDR1 SNHLY, CDR2 FYNNEI. With 6 bases removed from V and 1 base from J, the gap between germline ends came to 9 bases. This CDR3 comprises 14 residues. CDR3 DNA sequence: TGTGCCAGCAGAAAACAGGAAACTAATGAAAAACTGTTTTTT. This translates into CASRKQETNEKLFF.